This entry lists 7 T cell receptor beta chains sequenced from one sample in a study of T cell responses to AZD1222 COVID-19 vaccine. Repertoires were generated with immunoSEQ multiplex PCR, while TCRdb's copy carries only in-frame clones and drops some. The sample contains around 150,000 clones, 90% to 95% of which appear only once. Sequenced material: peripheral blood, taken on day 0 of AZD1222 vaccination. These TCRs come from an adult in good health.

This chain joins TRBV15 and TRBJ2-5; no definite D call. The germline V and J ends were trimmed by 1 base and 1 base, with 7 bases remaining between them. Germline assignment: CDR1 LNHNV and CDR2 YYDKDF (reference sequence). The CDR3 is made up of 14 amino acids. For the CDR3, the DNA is TGTGCCACCAGCAGAGGAGCGAGCCAAGAGACCCAGTACTTC. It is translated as CATSRGASQETQYF.

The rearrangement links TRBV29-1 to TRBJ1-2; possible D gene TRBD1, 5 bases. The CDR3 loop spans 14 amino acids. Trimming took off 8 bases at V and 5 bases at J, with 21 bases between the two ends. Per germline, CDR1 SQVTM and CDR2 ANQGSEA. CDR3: CSPWGRGREYGYTF. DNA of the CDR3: TGCAGCCCTTGGGGCCGAGGGCGTGAGTATGGCTACACCTTC. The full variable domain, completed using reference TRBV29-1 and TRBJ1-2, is SAVISQKPSRDICQRGTSLTIQCQVDSQVTMMFWYRQQPGQSLTLIATANQGSEATYESGFVIDKFPISRPNLTFSTLTVSNMSPEDSSIYLCSPWGRGREYGYTFGSGTRLTVV.

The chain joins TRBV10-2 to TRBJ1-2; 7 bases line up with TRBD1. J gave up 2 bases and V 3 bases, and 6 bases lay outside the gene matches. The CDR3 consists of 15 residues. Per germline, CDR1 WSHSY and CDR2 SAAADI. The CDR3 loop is CASSDQDRPNYGYTF. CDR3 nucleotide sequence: TGCGCCAGCAGTGACCAGGACAGGCCGAACTATGGCTACACCTTC.

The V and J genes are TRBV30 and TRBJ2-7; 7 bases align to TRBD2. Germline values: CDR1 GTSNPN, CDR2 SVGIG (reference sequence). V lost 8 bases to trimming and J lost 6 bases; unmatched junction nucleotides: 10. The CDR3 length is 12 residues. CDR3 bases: TGTGCCCGGGGCTGGGGAGGGCCCGAGCAGTACTTC. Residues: CARGWGGPEQYF.

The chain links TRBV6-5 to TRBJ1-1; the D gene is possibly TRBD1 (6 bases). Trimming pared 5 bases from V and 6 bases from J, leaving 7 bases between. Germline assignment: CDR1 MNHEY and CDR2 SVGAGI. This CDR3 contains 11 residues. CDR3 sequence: CASSQGPEAFF. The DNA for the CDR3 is TGTGCCAGCAGTCAGGGGCCTGAAGCTTTCTTT.

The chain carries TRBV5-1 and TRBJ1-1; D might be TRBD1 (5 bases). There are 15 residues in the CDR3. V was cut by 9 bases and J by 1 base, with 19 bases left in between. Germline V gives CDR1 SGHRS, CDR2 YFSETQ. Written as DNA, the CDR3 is TGCGCCACCTCCACACGGGGGGGTGGGAACACTGAAGCTTTCTTT. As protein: CATSTRGGGNTEAFF.

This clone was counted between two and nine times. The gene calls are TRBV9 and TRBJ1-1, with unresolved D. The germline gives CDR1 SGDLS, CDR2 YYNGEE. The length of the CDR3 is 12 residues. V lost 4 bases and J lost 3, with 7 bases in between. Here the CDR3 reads CASSFGDTEAFF. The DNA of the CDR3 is TGTGCCAGCAGCTTTGGGGACACTGAAGCTTTCTTT.